This T cell receptor (beta chain) appears in the sequencing data of a study of vaccination effects on CD4 cells after COVID-19. Turning to the study itself: With around 10 ug/ml peptides and about 9.2 IU/ml IL-2, 1.5 million to 2 million PBMC per well were cultured. Points from the study as a whole: By a late point after vaccination, infection- and vaccine-induced clones had shrunk markedly through clonal contraction. Convalescent patients were scarce in the study, and it lacked early post-infection timepoints. From healthy vaccinees, only 1 of 255 vaccine-induced clones also reacted to common cold coronaviruses.

An approximately 10-day culture period preceded the isolation of CD4+ T cells. Each participant received a vaccine that was either BNT162b2 or mRNA-1273, given as two doses. The CDR3 contains 16 residues. V gave up 0 bases and J gave up 6 bases; unmatched junction bases: 7. The germline V gene has CDR1 SNHLY and CDR2 FYNNEI. Profiling relied on immunoSEQ multiplex PCR, and the TCRdb table lists in-frame clones only, not all of them. The table records about 40,000 clones, around 66% of them present only once. Turning to this clone: The antigen is undetermined.

The receptor was derived from a human donor who received a COVID-19 vaccine. The chain recombines TRBV2 with TRBJ2-1, with 8 positions matching TRBD1. Sequenced material: CD4+ T cells from PBMCs cultured without peptide, taken after COVID-19 vaccination. This CDR3 is CASSEAIGTGLNEQFF. CDR3 nucleotide sequence: TGTGCCAGCAGTGAAGCGATAGGGACAGGACTCAATGAGCAGTTCTTC.